A selection of T cell receptor beta chains follows, all from one sample in a study of shared clonotypes between healthy human individuals. The repertoire was sequenced with immunoSEQ multiplex PCR; TCRdb's copy has only in-frame clones and lacks some. The sample has approximately 180,000 clones; over 80% are singletons. The sequencing sample was made of naive CD4+ T cells sorted from blood. The source of these receptors is a woman between 25 and 40 years old in good health. CDR3s include the opening cysteine and the closing phenylalanine or tryptophan. The order of the fields is J gene, D gene, V gene, clone size, CDR3 DNA, CDR3 protein. The D gene is left open where the match is weak. Not all rows give a size; the values are once, few, many and, for expanded clones, a class.

j_call: TRBJ2-3; d_call: TRBD2; v_call: TRBV4-1; clone_size: .; cdr3_nt: TGCGCCAGCAGCCAAGATCGGCTAGCGGTAGATACGCAGTATTTT; cdr3_aa: CASSQDRLAVDTQYF
j_call: TRBJ2-7; d_call: TRBD2; v_call: TRBV11-2; clone_size: .; cdr3_nt: TGTGCCAGCAGCTTGGGACTAGCGGGATTTTCCTACGAGCAGTACTTC; cdr3_aa: CASSLGLAGFSYEQYF
j_call: TRBJ2-7; d_call: .; v_call: TRBV18; clone_size: .; cdr3_nt: TGTGCCAGCTCACCCCGCCGGGACCAAACCTACGAGCAGTACTTC; cdr3_aa: CASSPRRDQTYEQYF
j_call: TRBJ2-7; d_call: TRBD1; v_call: TRBV10-3; clone_size: .; cdr3_nt: TGTGCCATCAGTGAGTCGTGGACAGGGGGCTCCTCCTACGAGCAGTACTTC; cdr3_aa: CAISESWTGGSSYEQYF
j_call: TRBJ2-7; d_call: TRBD1; v_call: TRBV7-6; clone_size: .; cdr3_nt: TGTGCCAGCAGCCTCGTACGGAGAGGACAGGGGGCAGGCGAGCAGTACTTC; cdr3_aa: CASSLVRRGQGAGEQYF
j_call: TRBJ2-6; d_call: TRBD1; v_call: TRBV29-1; clone_size: .; cdr3_nt: TGCAGCGTTGCGCAGGGGGACTCTGGGGCCAACGTCCTGACTTTC; cdr3_aa: CSVAQGDSGANVLTF
j_call: TRBJ2-2; d_call: .; v_call: TRBV2; clone_size: .; cdr3_nt: TGTGCCAGCACAAGCAACACCGGGGAGCTGTTTTTT; cdr3_aa: CASTSNTGELFF
j_call: TRBJ2-4; d_call: .; v_call: TRBV7-2; clone_size: once; cdr3_nt: TGTGCCAGCAGCGGGGGCCCCTTAGGAAACATTCAGTACTTC; cdr3_aa: CASSGGPLGNIQYF
j_call: TRBJ2-7; d_call: .; v_call: TRBV7-9; clone_size: .; cdr3_nt: TGTGCCAGCAGCTTCGCATATGTTCCCTACGAGCAGTACTTC; cdr3_aa: CASSFAYVPYEQYF
j_call: TRBJ2-7; d_call: TRBD2; v_call: TRBV5-4; clone_size: .; cdr3_nt: TGTGCCAGCAGCTTGGAACTAGCGGTTACCTACGAGCAGTACTTC; cdr3_aa: CASSLELAVTYEQYF
j_call: TRBJ1-5; d_call: TRBD1; v_call: TRBV4-2; clone_size: .; cdr3_nt: TGTGCCAGCAGCCAAACAGGGGAGAGCAATCAGCCCCAGCATTTT; cdr3_aa: CASSQTGESNQPQHF
j_call: TRBJ2-7; d_call: .; v_call: TRBV6-6; clone_size: .; cdr3_nt: TGTGCCAGCCGGTCGGGCCGCAGGGTTTACGAGCAGTACTTC; cdr3_aa: CASRSGRRVYEQYF
j_call: TRBJ2-7; d_call: .; v_call: TRBV15; clone_size: .; cdr3_nt: TGTGCCACCAGCAGAGATCACCACGAGCAGTACTTC; cdr3_aa: CATSRDHHEQYF
j_call: TRBJ2-7; d_call: TRBD1; v_call: TRBV18; clone_size: .; cdr3_nt: TGTGCCAGCTCCTCTGGACAGGGGAACGAGCAGTACTTC; cdr3_aa: CASSSGQGNEQYF
j_call: TRBJ2-7; d_call: .; v_call: TRBV5-4; clone_size: .; cdr3_nt: TGTGCCAGCAGCTTCACCCAGGGCAACGAGCAGTACTTC; cdr3_aa: CASSFTQGNEQYF